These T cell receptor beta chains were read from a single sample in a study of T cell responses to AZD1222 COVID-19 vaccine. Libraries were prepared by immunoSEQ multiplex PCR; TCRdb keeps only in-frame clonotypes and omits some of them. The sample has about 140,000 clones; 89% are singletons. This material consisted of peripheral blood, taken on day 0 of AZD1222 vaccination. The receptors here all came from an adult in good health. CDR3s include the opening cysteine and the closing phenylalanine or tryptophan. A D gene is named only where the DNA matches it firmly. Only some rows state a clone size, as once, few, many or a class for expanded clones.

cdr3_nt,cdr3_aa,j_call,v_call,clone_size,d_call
TGTGCCAGCAGCGTTACAGGGTCCTATAATTCACCCCTCCACTTT,CASSVTGSYNSPLHF,TRBJ1-6,TRBV9,-,-
TGTGCCACCAGCAGAAATGGCGGATCTTACACAGATACGCAGTATTTT,CATSRNGGSYTDTQYF,TRBJ2-3,TRBV15,-,-
TGTGCCAGCAGCCCCGGGCAGACCTTAGCCAAAAACATTCAGTACTTC,CASSPGQTLAKNIQYF,TRBJ2-4,TRBV7-2,-,-
TGTGCCAGCAGTCTGCAGGTGTACACCGGGGAGCTGTTTTTT,CASSLQVYTGELFF,TRBJ2-2,TRBV6-5,-,-
TGTGCCAGCAGCGTTCATACAGGCTTCTCCTACGAGCAGTACTTC,CASSVHTGFSYEQYF,TRBJ2-7,TRBV9,-,-
TGTGCCAGCAGCCAAGTCGGGGGGTTGGAGACCCAGTACTTC,CASSQVGGLETQYF,TRBJ2-5,TRBV4-2,-,TRBD2
TGCGCCAGCAGCCAAGCTCGGTGGACGACTGAAGCTTTCTTT,CASSQARWTTEAFF,TRBJ1-1,TRBV4-3,few,-
TGTGCCTGGAGTGTGGGGACAGGGGAGGCCTACGAGCAGTACTTC,CAWSVGTGEAYEQYF,TRBJ2-7,TRBV30,-,TRBD1
TGTGCCAGCCACCCCGAGGGACGGACGAACACTGAAGCTTTCTTT,CASHPEGRTNTEAFF,TRBJ1-1,TRBV2,few,-
TGTGCCAGCAGCCTCCGCGTTAGCGGGGGCAACACAGATACGCAGTATTTT,CASSLRVSGGNTDTQYF,TRBJ2-3,TRBV7-2,-,TRBD2
TGTGCCAGCACACCTAACAGGGGCGAAAAACTGTTTTTT,CASTPNRGEKLFF,TRBJ1-4,TRBV2,-,TRBD1
TGTGCCAGCAGTTTTACCAGAGTTTTGCTCTCCAATGAGCAGTTCTTC,CASSFTRVLLSNEQFF,TRBJ2-1,TRBV27,once,-
TGTGCCAGCAGCGTAGGGGTTATAGGACTAGCGGGCCCCACAGATACGCAGTATTTT,CASSVGVIGLAGPTDTQYF,TRBJ2-3,TRBV9,-,TRBD2
TGTGCCAGCAGTTTATTGGCGGGTGCGGATACGCAGTATTTT,CASSLLAGADTQYF,TRBJ2-3,TRBV28,-,-
TGCAGCGCTGTGCCGGGACAACAGGCCGCTTTCTTT,CSAVPGQQAAFF,TRBJ1-1,TRBV29-1,-,-
TGCGCCAGCAGCCAAGATCGGACCTACGAGCAGTACTTC,CASSQDRTYEQYF,TRBJ2-7,TRBV4-1,-,-
TGTGCCAGCAGCCAAGGCATCTATAATTCACCCCTCCACTTT,CASSQGIYNSPLHF,TRBJ1-6,TRBV3-1/TRBV3-2,-,-
TGTGCCAGCAGTTTACTTAACACCGGGGAGCTGTTTTTT,CASSLLNTGELFF,TRBJ2-2,TRBV12-3/TRBV12-4,-,-
TGTGCCACCAGCAGTGGGCATCGTGGGTTCTCTGGAAACACCATATATTTT,CATSSGHRGFSGNTIYF,TRBJ1-3,TRBV15,-,-
TGTGCCAGCAGCAAAGGTCACGAGGTTACGCAGTATTTT,CASSKGHEVTQYF,TRBJ2-3,TRBV21-1,few,-
TGTGCCAGCAGTTACTCTTCCGCTAGCGGGGTATACAATGAGCAGTTCTTC,CASSYSSASGVYNEQFF,TRBJ2-1,TRBV6-2/TRBV6-3,-,TRBD2
TGTGCCGGTAGGGACGGCCTCTATGGCTACACCTTC,CAGRDGLYGYTF,TRBJ1-2,TRBV28,-,-